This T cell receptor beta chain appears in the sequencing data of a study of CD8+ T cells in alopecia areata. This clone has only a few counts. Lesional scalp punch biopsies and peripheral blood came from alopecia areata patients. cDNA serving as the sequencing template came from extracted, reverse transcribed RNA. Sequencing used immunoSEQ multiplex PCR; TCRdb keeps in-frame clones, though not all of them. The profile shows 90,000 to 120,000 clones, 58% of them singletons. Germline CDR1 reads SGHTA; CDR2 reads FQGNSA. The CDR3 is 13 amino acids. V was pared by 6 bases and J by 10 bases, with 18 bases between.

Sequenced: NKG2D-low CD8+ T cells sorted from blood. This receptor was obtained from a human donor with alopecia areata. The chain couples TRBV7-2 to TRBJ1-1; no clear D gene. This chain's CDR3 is CASRESGLEGAFF. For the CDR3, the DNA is TGTGCCAGCAGGGAAAGTGGCCTGGAGGGAGCTTTCTTT.